This entry lists 8 T cell receptor beta chains sequenced from one sample in a study of tumor-infiltrating lymphocytes in oesophageal squamous cell carcinoma. In TCRdb, the PCR reads were re-called with MiXCR into one record per CDR3 protein. The data show over 10,000 distinct CDR3 sequences, less than 65% seen once. The sequencing input was esophageal tumor tissue. All receptors come from a male donor with esophageal squamous cell carcinoma.

The V and J genes are TRBV7-6 and TRBJ2-5; the D gene is possibly TRBD1 (6 bases). The length of the CDR3 is 14 residues. Germline CDR1 reads SGHVS; CDR2 reads FNYEAQ. V lost 4 bases, J lost 3 bases, and 12 bases lay in between. The CDR3 region has the DNA TGTGCCAGCAGCTCGTACAGGGTCGAAGAGACCCAGTACTTC. This gives the protein CASSSYRVEETQYF.

The chain employs TRBV7-6 and TRBJ2-1; D unclear. Matching the DNA end better, TRBJ2-7 makes the J call doubtful. The germline CDR1 and CDR2 sequences are SGHVS and FNYEAQ. This CDR3 has 14 residues. The CDR3 loop reads CASSLLGDSNEQYF. The CDR3, as DNA: TGTGCCAGCAGCTTACTCGGAGATTCGAATGAGCAGTACTTC.

This sequence joins TRBV7-8 and TRBJ2-4; no reliable D call. CDR1 SGHVS and CDR2 FQNEAQ come from the germline V gene. Trimming left V 0 bases short and J 8 bases short, with 8 bases between. This CDR3 comprises 13 residues. CDR3 nucleotide sequence: TGTGCCAGCAGCTTAGCACAGTTAGACATTCAGTACTTC. Translation gives CASSLAQLDIQYF. The variable domain in full, completed from reference TRBV7-8 and TRBJ2-4, reads GAGVSQSPRYKVAKRGQDVALRCDPISGHVSLFWYQQALGQGPEFLTYFQNEAQLDKSGLPSDRFFAERPEGSVSTLKIQRTQQEDSAVYLCASSLAQLDIQYFGAGTRLSVL.

This clonotype showed up just a few times. This chain uses TRBV7-8 with TRBJ2-5, with 8 bases lining up with TRBD2. Germline V gene data show CDR1 as SGHVS and CDR2 as FQNEAQ. V shed 5 bases and J 5 bases; nucleotides not matched to a gene: 13. The CDR3 is 16 residues long. CDR3 sequence reads: CASSERTSYPTETQYF. CDR3 bases: TGTGCCAGCAGCGAGAGGACTAGCTACCCCACGGAGACCCAGTACTTC.

The V call is TRBV12-5, the J call TRBJ2-1; D is uncertain. V dropped 2 bases and J dropped 12 bases, with 8 bases sitting between them. Per the germline V gene, CDR1 is LGHNT and CDR2 is FRNRAP. The CDR3 consists of 11 residues. The DNA for the CDR3 is TGTGCTAGTGGTTTGTTAGATACGCAGTTCTTC. Translated: CASGLLDTQFF.

This clonotype has a count of ten or more. The chain employs TRBV12-3 or TRBV12-4 and TRBJ1-4; D is ambiguous. CDR3 length: 12 residues. Deletions cut 3 bases from V and 8 bases from J, with 7 bases between. The CDR3 sequence is CASSFDGEKLFF. The CDR3 coding sequence is TGTGCCAGCAGTTTCGATGGGGAAAAACTGTTTTTT.

This chain links TRBV6-6 with TRBJ1-1; tentatively, D is TRBD1 (5 bases). V lost 7 bases, J lost 10 bases, and 19 bases lay in between. The CDR3 sequence is 13 residues long. Germline CDR1 reads MNHNY; CDR2 reads SVGAGI (reference sequence). The DNA for the CDR3 is TGTGCCAGCAAAAGGAGCAGGGCGGGGGTAGCTTTCTTT. It encodes CASKRSRAGVAFF.

The chain joins TRBV11-1 to TRBJ2-5, with TRBD1 as a possible D gene (5 bases). The J call is in doubt because the DNA end fits TRBJ2-7 better. The CDR3 has 16 residues. Germline CDR1 and CDR2: SGHAT and FQDESV (reference sequence). The CDR3 here is CASSSSRTKVIHEQYF. The CDR3 DNA reads as TGTGCCAGCAGCTCTTCTCGGACAAAGGTCATTCACGAGCAGTACTTC.